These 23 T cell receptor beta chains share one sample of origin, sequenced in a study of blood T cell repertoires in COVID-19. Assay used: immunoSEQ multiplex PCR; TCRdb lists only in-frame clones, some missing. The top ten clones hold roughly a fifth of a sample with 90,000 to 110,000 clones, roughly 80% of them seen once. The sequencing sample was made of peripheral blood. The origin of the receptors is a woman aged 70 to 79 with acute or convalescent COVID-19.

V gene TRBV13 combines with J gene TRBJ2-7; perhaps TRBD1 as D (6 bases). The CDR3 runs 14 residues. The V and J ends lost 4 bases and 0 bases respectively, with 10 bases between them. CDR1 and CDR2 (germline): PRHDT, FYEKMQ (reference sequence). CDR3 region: CASSSTGYSYEQYF. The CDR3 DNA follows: TGTGCCAGCAGCTCTACAGGGTACTCCTACGAGCAGTACTTC. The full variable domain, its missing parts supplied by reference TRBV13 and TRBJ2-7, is AAGVIQSPRHLIKEKRETATLKCYPIPRHDTVYWYQQGPGQDPQFLISFYEKMQSDKGSIPDRFSAQQFSDYHSELNMSSLELGDSALYFCASSSTGYSYEQYFGPGTRLTVT.

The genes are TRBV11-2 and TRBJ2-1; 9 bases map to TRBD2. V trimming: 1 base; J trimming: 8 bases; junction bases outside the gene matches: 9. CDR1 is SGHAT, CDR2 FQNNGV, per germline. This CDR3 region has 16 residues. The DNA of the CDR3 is TGTGCCAGCAGCTTAGTGTTCCGAGCGGGGGGAGATGAGCAGTTCTTC. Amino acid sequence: CASSLVFRAGGDEQFF.

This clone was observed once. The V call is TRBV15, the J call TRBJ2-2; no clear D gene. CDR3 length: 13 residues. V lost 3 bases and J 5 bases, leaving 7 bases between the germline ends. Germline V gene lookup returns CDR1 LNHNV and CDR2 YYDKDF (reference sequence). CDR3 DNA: TGTGCCACCAGCAGCATCAGAACCGGGGAGCTGTTTTTT. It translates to CATSSIRTGELFF.

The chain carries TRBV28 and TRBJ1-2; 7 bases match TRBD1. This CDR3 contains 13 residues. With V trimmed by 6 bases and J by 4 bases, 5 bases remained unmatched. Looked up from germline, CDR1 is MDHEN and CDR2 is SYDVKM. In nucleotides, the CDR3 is TGTGCCAGCAGCCTTACAGGGGTCTATGGCTACACCTTC. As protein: CASSLTGVYGYTF.

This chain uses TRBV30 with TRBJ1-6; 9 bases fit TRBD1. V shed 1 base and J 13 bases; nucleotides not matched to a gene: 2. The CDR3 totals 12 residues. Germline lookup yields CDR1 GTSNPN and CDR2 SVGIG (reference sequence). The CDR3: CAWSDRGLPLHF. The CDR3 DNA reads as TGTGCCTGGAGTGACAGGGGGCTCCCCCTCCACTTT. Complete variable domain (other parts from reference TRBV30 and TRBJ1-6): SQTIHQWPATLVQPVGSPLSLECTVEGTSNPNLYWYRQAAGRGLQLLFYSVGIGQISSEVPQNLSASRPQDRQFILSSKKLLLSDSGFYLCAWSDRGLPLHFGNGTRLTVT.

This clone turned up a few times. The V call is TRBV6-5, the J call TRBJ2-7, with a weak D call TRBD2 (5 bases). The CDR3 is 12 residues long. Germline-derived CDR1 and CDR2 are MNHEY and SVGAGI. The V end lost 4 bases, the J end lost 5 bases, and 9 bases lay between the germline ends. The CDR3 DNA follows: TGTGCCAGCAGTTGGGAGAGAAACGAGCAGTACTTC. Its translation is CASSWERNEQYF.

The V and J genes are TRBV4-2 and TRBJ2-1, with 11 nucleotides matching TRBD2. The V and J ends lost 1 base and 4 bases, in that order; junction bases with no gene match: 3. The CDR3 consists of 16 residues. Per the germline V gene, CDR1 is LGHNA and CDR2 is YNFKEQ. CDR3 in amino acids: CASSQAGLAEYNEQFF. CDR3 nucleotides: TGTGCCAGCAGCCAAGCGGGACTAGCGGAGTACAATGAGCAGTTCTTC.

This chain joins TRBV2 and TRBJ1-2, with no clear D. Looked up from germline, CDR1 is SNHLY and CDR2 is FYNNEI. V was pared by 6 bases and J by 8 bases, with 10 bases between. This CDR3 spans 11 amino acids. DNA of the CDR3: TGTGCCAGCAGGGTGGCTGGCGGCTACACCTTC. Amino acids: CASRVAGGYTF. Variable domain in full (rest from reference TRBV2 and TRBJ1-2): EPEVTQTPSHQVTQMGQEVILRCVPISNHLYFYWYRQILGQKVEFLVSFYNNEISEKSEIFDDQFSVERPDGSNFTLKIRSTKLEDSAMYFCASRVAGGYTFGSGTRLTVV.

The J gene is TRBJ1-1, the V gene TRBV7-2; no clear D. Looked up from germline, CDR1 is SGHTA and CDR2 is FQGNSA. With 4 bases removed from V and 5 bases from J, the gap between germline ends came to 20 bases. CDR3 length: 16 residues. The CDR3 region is CASSSHLDARGTEAFF. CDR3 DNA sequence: TGTGCCAGCAGCTCTCACCTCGATGCCCGGGGTACTGAAGCTTTCTTT. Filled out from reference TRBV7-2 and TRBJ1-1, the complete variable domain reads GAGVSQSPSNKVTEKGKDVELRCDPISGHTALYWYRQSLGQGLEFLIYFQGNSAPDKSGLPSDRFSAERTGGSVSTLTIQRTQQEDSAVYLCASSSHLDARGTEAFFGQGTRLTVV.

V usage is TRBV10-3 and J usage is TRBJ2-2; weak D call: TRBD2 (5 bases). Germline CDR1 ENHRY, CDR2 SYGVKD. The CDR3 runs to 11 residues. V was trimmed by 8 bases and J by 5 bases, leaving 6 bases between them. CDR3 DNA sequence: TGTGCCATCGGGAGAACCGGGGAGCTGTTTTTT. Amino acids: CAIGRTGELFF.

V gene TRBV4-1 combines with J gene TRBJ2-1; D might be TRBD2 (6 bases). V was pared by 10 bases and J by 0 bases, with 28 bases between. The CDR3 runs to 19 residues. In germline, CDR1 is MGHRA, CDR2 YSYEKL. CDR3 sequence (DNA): TGCGCCACCAAAGAGTGGGGCTCCCCGGGGGTGGGCTCCTACAATGAGCAGTTCTTC. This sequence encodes CATKEWGSPGVGSYNEQFF.

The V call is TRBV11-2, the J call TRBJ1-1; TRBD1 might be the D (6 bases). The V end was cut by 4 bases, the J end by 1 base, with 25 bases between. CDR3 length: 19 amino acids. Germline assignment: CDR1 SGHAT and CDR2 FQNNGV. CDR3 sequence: CASSSAKPGQVSSNTEAFF. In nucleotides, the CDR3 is TGTGCCAGCAGCTCCGCGAAACCGGGACAAGTAAGTTCGAACACTGAAGCTTTCTTT.

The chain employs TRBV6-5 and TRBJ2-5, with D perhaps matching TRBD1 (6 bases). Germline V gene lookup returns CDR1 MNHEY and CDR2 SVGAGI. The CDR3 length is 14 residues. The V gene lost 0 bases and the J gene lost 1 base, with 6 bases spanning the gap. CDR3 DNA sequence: TGTGCCAGCAGTTACTCGGACAGCCAAGAGACCCAGTACTTC. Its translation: CASSYSDSQETQYF.

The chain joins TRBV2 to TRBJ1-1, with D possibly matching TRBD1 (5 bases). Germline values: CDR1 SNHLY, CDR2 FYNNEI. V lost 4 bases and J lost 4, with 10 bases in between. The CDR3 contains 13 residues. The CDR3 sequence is CASSGQGSTEAFF. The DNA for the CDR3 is TGTGCCAGCAGTGGCCAGGGATCCACTGAAGCTTTCTTT.

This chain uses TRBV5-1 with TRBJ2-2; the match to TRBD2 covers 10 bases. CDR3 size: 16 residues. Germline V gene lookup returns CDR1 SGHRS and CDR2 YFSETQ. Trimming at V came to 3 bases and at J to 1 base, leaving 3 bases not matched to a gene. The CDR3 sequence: CASSSGLAVNTGELFF. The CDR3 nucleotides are TGCGCCAGCAGCTCTGGACTAGCGGTGAACACCGGGGAGCTGTTTTTT. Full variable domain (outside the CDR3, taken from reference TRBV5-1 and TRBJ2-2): KAGVTQTPRYLIKTRGQQVTLSCSPISGHRSVSWYQQTPGQGLQFLFEYFSETQRNKGNFPGRFSGRQFSNSRSEMNVSTLELGDSALYLCASSSGLAVNTGELFFGEGSRLTVL.

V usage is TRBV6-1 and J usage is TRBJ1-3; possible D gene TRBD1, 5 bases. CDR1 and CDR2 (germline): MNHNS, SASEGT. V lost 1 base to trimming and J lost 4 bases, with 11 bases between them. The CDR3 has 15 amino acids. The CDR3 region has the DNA TGTGCCAGCAGTGAAGGATGGGGCAACGGAAACACCATATATTTT. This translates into CASSEGWGNGNTIYF.

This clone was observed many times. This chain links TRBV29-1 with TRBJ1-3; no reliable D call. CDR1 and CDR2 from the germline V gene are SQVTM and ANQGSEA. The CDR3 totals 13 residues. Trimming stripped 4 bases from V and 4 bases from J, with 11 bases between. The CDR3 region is CSVVPMQGNTIYF. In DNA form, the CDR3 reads TGCAGCGTTGTACCAATGCAGGGAAACACCATATATTTT. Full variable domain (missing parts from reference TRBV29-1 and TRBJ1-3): SAVISQKPSRDICQRGTSLTIQCQVDSQVTMMFWYRQQPGQSLTLIATANQGSEATYESGFVIDKFPISRPNLTFSTLTVSNMSPEDSSIYLCSVVPMQGNTIYFGEGSWLTVV.

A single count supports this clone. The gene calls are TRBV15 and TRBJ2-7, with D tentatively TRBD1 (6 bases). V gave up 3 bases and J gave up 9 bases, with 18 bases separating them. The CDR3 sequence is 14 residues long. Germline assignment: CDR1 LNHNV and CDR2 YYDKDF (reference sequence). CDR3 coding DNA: TGTGCCACCAGCAGGGGGAAACAGGGTGTAGGGCAGTACTTC. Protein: CATSRGKQGVGQYF.

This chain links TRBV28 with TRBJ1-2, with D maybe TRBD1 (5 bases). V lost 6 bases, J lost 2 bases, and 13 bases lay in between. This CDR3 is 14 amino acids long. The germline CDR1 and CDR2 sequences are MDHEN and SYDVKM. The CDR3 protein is CASSPGRGNYGYTF. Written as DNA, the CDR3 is TGTGCCAGCAGCCCTGGTAGGGGCAACTATGGCTACACCTTC.

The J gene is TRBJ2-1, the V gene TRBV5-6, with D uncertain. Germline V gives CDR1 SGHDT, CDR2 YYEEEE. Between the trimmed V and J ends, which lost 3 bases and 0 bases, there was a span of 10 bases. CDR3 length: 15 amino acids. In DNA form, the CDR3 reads TGTGCCAGCAGCTCCCATCTGAGCTCCTACAATGAGCAGTTCTTC. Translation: CASSSHLSSYNEQFF.

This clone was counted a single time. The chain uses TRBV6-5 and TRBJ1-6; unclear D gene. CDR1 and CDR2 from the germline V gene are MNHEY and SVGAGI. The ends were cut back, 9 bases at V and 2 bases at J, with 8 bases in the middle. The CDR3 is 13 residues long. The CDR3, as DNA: TGTGCCAGTATGGCAGCCTATAATTCACCCCTCCACTTT. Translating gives CASMAAYNSPLHF.

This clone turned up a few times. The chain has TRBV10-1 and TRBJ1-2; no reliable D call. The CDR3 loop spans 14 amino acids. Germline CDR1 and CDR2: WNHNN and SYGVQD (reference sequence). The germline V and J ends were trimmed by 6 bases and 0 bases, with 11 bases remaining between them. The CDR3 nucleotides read TGCGCCAGCAGCCGACATCTTCCTAACTATGGCTACACCTTC. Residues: CASSRHLPNYGYTF.

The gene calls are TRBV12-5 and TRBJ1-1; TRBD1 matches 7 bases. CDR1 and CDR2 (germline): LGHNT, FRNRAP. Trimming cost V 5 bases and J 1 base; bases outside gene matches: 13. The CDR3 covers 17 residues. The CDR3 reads CASGPLRRGLGNTEAFF. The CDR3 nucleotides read TGTGCTAGTGGTCCGCTACGAAGGGGGCTAGGGAACACTGAAGCTTTCTTT.